This T cell receptor (beta chain) was observed in a study of blood T cell repertoires in COVID-19. Residents of about 25 US areas, aged about 18 to 100 years, made up the participants. Categorization into cohorts depended on clinical history that participants reported. This CDR3 spans 13 amino acids. V was clipped by 0 bases and J by 7 bases, with 4 bases between them. CDR1 and CDR2 (germline): KGHSH, LQKENI. Here immunoSEQ multiplex PCR was the method, and the copy in TCRdb shows in-frame clones only, minus some. This sample has some 170,000 clones, with approximately 80% found just once. The gene calls are TRBV18 and TRBJ1-6, with D hard to call. This clonotype was sampled from a man aged 50-59 years who had recovered from COVID-19. The material sequenced was PBMCs or T cells enriched from blood (not recorded which). The CDR3 loop reads CASSPPLNSPLHF. The CDR3 region has the DNA TGTGCCAGCTCACCACCCTTAAATTCACCCCTCCACTTT.